The next 25 T cell receptor beta chains were all read from a single sample in a study of cytomegalovirus exposure and HLA in healthy donors. Generated by immunoSEQ multiplex PCR, the TCRdb table keeps only in-frame clones and is missing some. The sample contains some 250,000 clones, roughly 91% of which appear only once. The sample taken for sequencing was PBMCs. The receptors derive from a young woman in good health and CMV-seronegative.

V usage is TRBV15 and J usage is TRBJ2-4, with D possibly matching TRBD1 (5 bases). This CDR3 comprises 14 residues. Germline lookup yields CDR1 LNHNV and CDR2 YYDKDF (reference sequence). V was trimmed by 0 bases and J by 15 bases, leaving 18 bases between them. CDR3 sequence (DNA): TGTGCCACCAGCAGAGATCCCTCTACAGGCCTCCGGTACTTC. Protein product: CATSRDPSTGLRYF.

This clone was seen more than once but under ten times. The V call is TRBV25-1, the J call TRBJ2-4; no clear D gene. Germline V lookup: CDR1 MGHDK, CDR2 SYGVNS. This CDR3 has 16 amino acids. Trimming cost V 5 bases and J 0 bases, with 14 bases left between them. The CDR3 loop is CASSNTDELAKNIQYF. Here the CDR3 DNA reads TGTGCCAGCAGTAATACAGACGAACTAGCCAAAAACATTCAGTACTTC.

The genes are TRBV5-1 and TRBJ2-1; 10 bases match TRBD2. There are 14 residues in the CDR3. Germline trimming cut 0 bases from V and 7 bases from J; bases unmatched to any gene: 1. Germline V gene data show CDR1 as SGHRS and CDR2 as YFSETQ. Here the CDR3 DNA reads TGCGCCAGCAGCTTGGCTAGCGGGAGTAATGAGCAGTTCTTC. Its protein is CASSLASGSNEQFF.

This chain uses TRBV7-2 with TRBJ2-7; 7 bases align to TRBD2. With 0 bases clipped from V and 3 bases from J, the junction kept 14 bases outside the gene matches. The CDR3 loop spans 18 amino acids. CDR1 and CDR2 from the germline V gene are SGHTA and FQGNSA. The CDR3 DNA reads as TGTGCCAGCAGCTTAGCTAAAGGGCTAGCGGAGAGGAACTACGAGCAGTACTTC. Encoded protein: CASSLAKGLAERNYEQYF. Full variable domain (missing parts from reference TRBV7-2 and TRBJ2-7): GAGVSQSPSNKVTEKGKDVELRCDPISGHTALYWYRQSLGQGLEFLIYFQGNSAPDKSGLPSDRFSAERTGGSVSTLTIQRTQQEDSAVYLCASSLAKGLAERNYEQYFGPGTRLTVT.

This chain links TRBV19 with TRBJ2-2; 8 bases agree with TRBD1. With 5 bases clipped from V and 4 bases from J, the junction kept 6 bases outside the gene matches. CDR1 and CDR2 from the germline V gene are LNHDA and SQIVND (reference sequence). This CDR3 region has 15 residues. The CDR3 loop reads CASSADRVGTGELFF. The CDR3 nucleotides read TGTGCCAGTAGTGCGGACAGGGTTGGCACCGGGGAGCTGTTTTTT.

The CDR3 DNA follows: TGTGCCAGCAAAAATACAGGGGCCTACGAGCAGTACTTC. Its translation is CASKNTGAYEQYF. This chain links TRBV2 with TRBJ2-7; 7 bases fit TRBD1. The CDR3 totals 13 residues. V lost 7 bases and J lost 2; bases outside the gene matches: 5. The germline gives CDR1 SNHLY, CDR2 FYNNEI.

This sequence joins TRBV21-1 and TRBJ2-7; the table's TRBD2 call for D was not verified on the DNA. TRBV21-1 is marked as a pseudogene. CDR3 size: 13 residues. The CDR3 spells CASSKGPGNEQYF. The CDR3, as DNA: TGTGCCAGCAGCAAAGGTCCGGGTAACGAGCAGTACTTC.

CDR3 region: CASSPPLGTVWSSYNEQFF. The CDR3, as DNA: TGTGCCAGCTCACCACCCCTGGGGACAGTTTGGAGCTCCTACAATGAGCAGTTCTTC. The chain carries TRBV18 and TRBJ2-1, with 7 bases lining up with TRBD1. The germline gives CDR1 KGHSH, CDR2 LQKENI. Trimming cost V 0 bases and J 0 bases; bases outside gene matches: 11. This CDR3 region has 19 residues.

This chain connects TRBV27 to TRBJ2-7, with D possibly called TRBD1 or TRBD2 (6 bases each). Germline assignment: CDR1 MNHEY and CDR2 SMNVEV (reference sequence). The CDR3 covers 13 residues. Trimming took off 6 bases at V and 6 bases at J, with 15 bases between the two ends. The CDR3 DNA sequence: TGTGCCAGCAGGGGCCGGGGGCGCGTCGAGCAGTACTTC. The encoded protein is CASRGRGRVEQYF.

DNA of the CDR3: TGTGCCAGCAGCTCTACTCGTGGCAGAGCTAACTATGGCTACACCTTC. Protein product: CASSSTRGRANYGYTF. The chain is built from TRBV11-2 and TRBJ1-2; no reliable D call. Germline CDR1 and CDR2: SGHAT and FQNNGV. This CDR3 comprises 16 residues. The V end lost 4 bases, the J end lost 0 bases, and 15 bases lay between the germline ends.

CDR3 loop: CASSLAGLAGSSYEQYF. The CDR3, as DNA: TGTGCCAGCAGTTTAGCTGGACTAGCGGGCAGCTCCTACGAGCAGTACTTC. This rearrangement joins TRBV28 to TRBJ2-7; TRBD2 matches at 11 bases. The CDR3 sequence is 17 residues long. V shed 2 bases and J 0 bases; nucleotides not matched to a gene: 6. Germline CDR1 reads MDHEN; CDR2 reads SYDVKM.

The chain couples TRBV28 to TRBJ1-2; 7 bases match TRBD1. The CDR3 is made up of 13 amino acids. The V gene end was trimmed by 2 bases and the J gene end by 7 bases; junction bases not matched to a gene: 4. Germline assignment: CDR1 MDHEN and CDR2 SYDVKM. In DNA, the CDR3 is TGTGCCAGCAGTTTACAGACAGGGCGTGGCTACACCTTC. Its protein product is CASSLQTGRGYTF.

This clone is a singleton in its sample. The chain recombines TRBV27 with TRBJ2-1, with a tentative D call TRBD1 (6 bases). V was pared by 2 bases and J by 3 bases, with 8 bases between. Per the germline V gene, CDR1 is MNHEY and CDR2 is SMNVEV (reference sequence). CDR3 length: 14 amino acids. CDR3 sequence reads: CASSLADSYNEQFF. CDR3 sequence (DNA): TGTGCCAGCAGTTTAGCGGACAGCTACAATGAGCAGTTCTTC.

V usage is TRBV2 and J usage is TRBJ2-7; no definite D call. Germline V gene data show CDR1 as SNHLY and CDR2 as FYNNEI. The CDR3 contains 15 residues. V lost 3 bases and J lost 2, with 14 bases in between. This CDR3 reads CASSDNPSTTYEQYF. In DNA form, the CDR3 reads TGTGCCAGCAGTGATAACCCATCCACGACCTACGAGCAGTACTTC. Full variable domain (outside the CDR3, taken from reference TRBV2 and TRBJ2-7): EPEVTQTPSHQVTQMGQEVILRCVPISNHLYFYWYRQILGQKVEFLVSFYNNEISEKSEIFDDQFSVERPDGSNFTLKIRSTKLEDSAMYFCASSDNPSTTYEQYFGPGTRLTVT.

The V call is TRBV11-2, the J call TRBJ2-7; 9 positions agree with TRBD1. V shed 6 bases, J shed 3 bases, and the junction held 9 bases outside the gene matches. The CDR3 has 15 residues. Germline assignment: CDR1 SGHAT and CDR2 FQNNGV. Here the CDR3 reads CASRSIRDRDYEQYF. In nucleotides, the CDR3 is TGTGCCAGCAGGTCAATTCGGGACAGGGACTACGAGCAGTACTTC.

This chain links TRBV28 with TRBJ2-7; 10 bases are a match to TRBD1. V lost 3 bases, J lost 5 bases, and 4 bases stayed unmatched. Germline CDR1 and CDR2: MDHEN and SYDVKM. There are 14 residues in the CDR3. CDR3 nucleotides: TGTGCCAGCAGTTTGACAGGGGGCGTCCACGAGCAGTACTTC. This gives the protein CASSLTGGVHEQYF.

J is TRBJ2-3 and V is TRBV27, with no clear D. The length of the CDR3 is 13 residues. Germline-derived CDR1 and CDR2 are MNHEY and SMNVEV (reference sequence). V lost 9 bases to trimming and J lost 0 bases, with 10 bases between them. CDR3 in amino acids: CASVAASTDTQYF. The CDR3 bases are TGTGCCAGTGTCGCAGCGAGCACAGATACGCAGTATTTT.

The genes are TRBV30 and TRBJ2-1; D possibly matches TRBD1 or TRBD2 (7 bases each). This CDR3 is built from 13 residues. The germline V and J ends were trimmed by 7 bases and 7 bases, with 17 bases remaining between them. CDR1 is GTSNPN, CDR2 SVGIG, per germline (reference sequence). CDR3 sequence reads: CASEFRGGNEQFF. The DNA for the CDR3 is TGTGCCTCCGAATTCAGGGGGGGAAATGAGCAGTTCTTC.

This clone was observed a single time. The chain is built from TRBV19 and TRBJ2-2; no reliable D call. Between the trimmed V and J ends, which lost 0 bases and 0 bases, there was a span of 8 bases. The CDR3 runs to 16 residues. Germline-derived CDR1 and CDR2 are LNHDA and SQIVND (reference sequence). The CDR3 is CASSIDVLANTGELFF. The CDR3 DNA follows: TGTGCCAGTAGTATAGACGTGTTGGCGAACACCGGGGAGCTGTTTTTT.

A single count supports this clone. The chain recombines TRBV4-2 with TRBJ1-1, with D possibly TRBD1 on 6 matching bases. V lost 0 bases and J 3 bases, leaving 11 bases between the germline ends. Looked up from germline, CDR1 is LGHNA and CDR2 is YNFKEQ. The CDR3 is made up of 15 amino acids. CDR3 in DNA: TGTGCCAGCAGCCAAGATCACAGGGAGGACACTGAAGCTTTCTTT. Translating it yields CASSQDHREDTEAFF.

The V call is TRBV15, the J call TRBJ2-2; no definite D call. Germline V gene sequence: CDR1 LNHNV, CDR2 YYDKDF (reference sequence). CDR3 length equals 13 residues. V was trimmed by 1 base and J by 4 bases, leaving 4 bases between them. CDR3 protein: CATSRVGTGELFF. CDR3 nucleotides: TGTGCCACCAGCAGAGTAGGCACCGGGGAGCTGTTTTTT.

The chain links TRBV28 to TRBJ2-5; 8 bases agree with TRBD1. The ends lost 6 bases at V and 7 bases at J; junction bases unmatched: 10. Germline CDR1 reads MDHEN; CDR2 reads SYDVKM. The CDR3 contains 14 residues. This CDR3 reads CASSQDGQGGTQYF. CDR3 bases: TGTGCCAGCAGCCAAGATGGACAGGGCGGGACCCAGTACTTC.

J is TRBJ2-7 and V is TRBV9; possibly TRBD1 or TRBD2 for D (5 bases each). The CDR3 has 13 amino acids. Trimming stripped 2 bases from V and 2 bases from J, with 8 bases between. Germline loops: CDR1 SGDLS, CDR2 YYNGEE. The chain's CDR3 is CASSVGAAYEQYF. The CDR3 coding sequence is TGTGCCAGCAGCGTCGGGGCCGCCTACGAGCAGTACTTC.

This chain uses TRBV6-1 with TRBJ1-1; possibly TRBD1 for D (5 bases). V gave up 7 bases and J gave up 1 base, with 10 bases separating them. The CDR3 is 13 amino acids. Germline V CDR1 and CDR2: MNHNS, SASEGT. For the CDR3, the DNA is TGTGCCAGCACCCCCGGGGGGAACACTGAAGCTTTCTTT. This codes for CASTPGGNTEAFF.

The chain joins TRBV7-2 to TRBJ2-7; weak D call: TRBD1 (5 bases). CDR1 SGHTA and CDR2 FQGNSA come from the germline V gene. V lost 5 bases to trimming and J lost 3 bases, with 11 bases between them. The CDR3 loop spans 13 amino acids. The CDR3 sequence is CASSPPDSYEQYF. The CDR3 region has the DNA TGTGCCAGCAGCCCGCCTGACAGCTACGAGCAGTACTTC.